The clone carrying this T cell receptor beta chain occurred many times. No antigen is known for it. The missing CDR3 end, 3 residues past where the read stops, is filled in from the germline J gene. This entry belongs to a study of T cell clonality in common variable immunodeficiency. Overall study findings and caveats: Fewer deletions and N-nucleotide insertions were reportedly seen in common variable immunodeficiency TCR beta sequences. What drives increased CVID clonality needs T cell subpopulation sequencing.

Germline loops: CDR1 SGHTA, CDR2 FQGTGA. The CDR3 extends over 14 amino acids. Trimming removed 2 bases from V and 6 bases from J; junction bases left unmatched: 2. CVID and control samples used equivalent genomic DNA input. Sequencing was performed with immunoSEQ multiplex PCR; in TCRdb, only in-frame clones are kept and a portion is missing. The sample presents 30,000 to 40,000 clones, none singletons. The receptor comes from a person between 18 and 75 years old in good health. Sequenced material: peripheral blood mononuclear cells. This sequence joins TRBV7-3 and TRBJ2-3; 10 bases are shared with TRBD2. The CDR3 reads CASSLDSGRDTQYF. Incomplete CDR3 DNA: TGTGCCAGCAGCTTAGATAGCGGGAGGGATACG.